This paragraph reports one T cell receptor beta chain. These data originate in a study of shared T cell receptors in the human thymus. Here immunoSEQ multiplex PCR was the method, and the copy in TCRdb shows in-frame clones only, minus some. Of almost 550,000 clones in the sample, 78% are singletons; the top ten hold more than 0.01%. In germline, CDR1 is SQVTM, CDR2 ANQGSEA. With 6 bases clipped from V and 5 bases from J, the junction kept 9 bases outside the gene matches. This CDR3 comprises 14 residues. These sequences were also reported in another study, on human thymus T cells. In that study: Donation came from healthy Finnish infants having corrective surgery for congenital heart defects. Corrective heart surgery yielded resections, and these provided the thymus tissue. Unrelated people showed highly overlapping thymic repertoires, related research reported.

The chain joins TRBV29-1 to TRBJ2-7, with 11 bases fitting TRBD2. The TCR was taken from a boy in the first two years of life with a congenital heart defect. Sequenced: thymocytes. The CDR3: CSVDIAGGPNEQYF. DNA of the CDR3: TGCAGCGTCGATATAGCGGGAGGGCCTAACGAGCAGTACTTC.